These T cell receptor beta chains were read from a single sample in a study of patients and donors after allogeneic stem cell transplantation. A single record per CDR3 protein comes from TCRdb applying MiXCR to the RT-PCR reads. The data hold roughly 940,000 distinct CDR3 sequences, with about a sixth observed a single time. Sequencing was carried out using blood, either unsorted or a sorted T cell fraction (not recorded which). The receptors originated from a human donor who was either an allogeneic HSCT recipient or a stem cell or donor lymphocyte infusion donor (not recorded which). It is not recorded whose cells these are; they may come from a transplant donor. CDR3s include the opening cysteine and the closing phenylalanine or tryptophan. Each record gives: CDR3 protein, CDR3 DNA, J gene, clone size, V gene, D gene. D genes are given only for firm matches. Clone size is stated in some rows and not others, as once, few, many or a class when expanded.

cdr3_aa: CASSSRLAGGKTGELFF
cdr3_nt: TGTGCCAGCAGTTCACGACTAGCGGGAGGGAAAACCGGGGAGCTGTTTTTT
j_call: TRBJ2-2
clone_size: few
v_call: TRBV6-5
d_call: TRBD2

cdr3_aa: CSVAGGPNSPLHF
cdr3_nt: TGCAGCGTTGCCGGGGGTCCTAATTCACCCCTCCACTTT
j_call: TRBJ1-6
clone_size: NA
v_call: TRBV29-1
d_call: NA

cdr3_aa: CSARDPGRNSNQPQHF
cdr3_nt: TGCAGTGCTAGAGATCCCGGACGGAATAGCAATCAGCCCCAGCATTTT
j_call: TRBJ1-5
clone_size: few
v_call: TRBV20-1
d_call: NA

cdr3_aa: CASSKTSGRTDTQYF
cdr3_nt: TGTGCCAGCAGTAAGACTAGCGGACGCACAGATACGCAGTATTTT
j_call: TRBJ2-3
clone_size: NA
v_call: TRBV12-3/TRBV12-4
d_call: TRBD2

cdr3_aa: CASSPRSAMNTEAFF
cdr3_nt: TGTGCCAGCAGTCCCCGGTCTGCAATGAACACTGAAGCTTTCTTT
j_call: TRBJ1-1
clone_size: NA
v_call: TRBV12-3/TRBV12-4
d_call: NA

cdr3_aa: CASSDQGFFAEAFF
cdr3_nt: TGCGCCAGCAGCGACCAGGGTTTTTTCGCTGAAGCTTTCTTT
j_call: TRBJ1-1
clone_size: NA
v_call: TRBV5-1
d_call: NA

cdr3_aa: CASSLTTSRKETQYF
cdr3_nt: TGTGCCAGCAGCCTCACGACTAGCAGGAAAGAGACCCAGTACTTC
j_call: TRBJ2-5
clone_size: NA
v_call: TRBV5-5
d_call: TRBD2

cdr3_aa: CASSLRGRGDMNTEAFF
cdr3_nt: TGTGCCAGCAGCTTAAGAGGCAGGGGGGATATGAACACTGAAGCTTTCTTT
j_call: TRBJ1-1
clone_size: NA
v_call: TRBV7-2
d_call: TRBD1

cdr3_aa: CSASTSGPGQFF
cdr3_nt: TGCAGTGCTAGTACGAGCGGCCCGGGGCAGTTCTTC
j_call: TRBJ2-1
clone_size: NA
v_call: TRBV20-1
d_call: NA

cdr3_aa: CASSLLVGQETQYF
cdr3_nt: TGCGCCAGCAGCTTGTTGGTGGGGCAAGAGACCCAGTACTTC
j_call: TRBJ2-5
clone_size: few
v_call: TRBV5-1
d_call: NA

cdr3_aa: CSVGVDANTEAFF
cdr3_nt: TGCAGCGTTGGGGTGGACGCGAACACTGAAGCTTTCTTT
j_call: TRBJ1-1
clone_size: NA
v_call: TRBV29-1
d_call: NA

cdr3_aa: CASIRGGYNEQFF
cdr3_nt: TGCGCCAGCATACGGGGGGGTTACAATGAGCAGTTCTTC
j_call: TRBJ2-1
clone_size: few
v_call: TRBV10-2
d_call: TRBD2

cdr3_aa: CASSLPPNEGNEQFF
cdr3_nt: TGTGCCAGCAGCTTGCCCCCAAACGAGGGTAATGAGCAGTTCTTC
j_call: TRBJ2-1
clone_size: NA
v_call: TRBV5-4
d_call: NA

cdr3_aa: CAWSRTDSNQPQHF
cdr3_nt: TGTGCCTGGAGTCGGACAGATAGCAATCAGCCCCAGCATTTT
j_call: TRBJ1-5
clone_size: NA
v_call: TRBV30
d_call: NA

cdr3_aa: CATSKLAGGYNEQFF
cdr3_nt: TGTGCCACCAGCAAACTAGCGGGGGGTTACAATGAGCAGTTCTTC
j_call: TRBJ2-1
clone_size: few
v_call: TRBV24-1
d_call: TRBD2

cdr3_aa: CASTQGLERKGNEQFF
cdr3_nt: TGCGCCAGCACCCAGGGGTTAGAAAGGAAAGGGAATGAGCAGTTCTTC
j_call: TRBJ2-1
clone_size: NA
v_call: TRBV5-1
d_call: NA

cdr3_aa: CSASGLASYNEQFF
cdr3_nt: TGCAGTGCTAGCGGACTAGCGTCCTACAATGAGCAGTTCTTC
j_call: TRBJ2-1
clone_size: NA
v_call: TRBV20-1
d_call: TRBD2

cdr3_aa: CASSEWISGRFAPEQFF
cdr3_nt: TGTGCCAGCAGTGAATGGATTAGCGGGAGGTTTGCCCCCGAGCAGTTCTTC
j_call: TRBJ2-1
clone_size: NA
v_call: TRBV25-1
d_call: TRBD2

cdr3_aa: CASSAGQVGDQPQHF
cdr3_nt: TGTGCCAGCAGTGCTGGACAGGTGGGAGATCAGCCCCAGCATTTT
j_call: TRBJ1-5
clone_size: few
v_call: TRBV6-1
d_call: TRBD1

cdr3_aa: CASSLSGTGTLEQYF
cdr3_nt: TGTGCCAGCAGTTTGTCCGGGACAGGGACCCTCGAGCAGTACTTC
j_call: TRBJ2-7
clone_size: few
v_call: TRBV28
d_call: TRBD1

cdr3_aa: CASSHSGTLNTEAFF
cdr3_nt: TGTGCCAGCTCACATTCCGGGACATTGAACACTGAAGCTTTCTTT
j_call: TRBJ1-1
clone_size: NA
v_call: TRBV18
d_call: NA

cdr3_aa: CASSLGSGEPQHF
cdr3_nt: TGTGCCAGCAGCTTAGGGTCTGGGGAGCCCCAGCATTTT
j_call: TRBJ1-5
clone_size: NA
v_call: TRBV11-2
d_call: NA

cdr3_aa: CSVESGGYEQYF
cdr3_nt: TGCAGCGTTGAAAGTGGGGGCTACGAGCAGTACTTC
j_call: TRBJ2-7
clone_size: once
v_call: TRBV29-1
d_call: NA

cdr3_aa: CASSSTGPYGYTF
cdr3_nt: TGTGCCAGCAGCTCTACAGGGCCCTATGGCTACACCTTC
j_call: TRBJ1-2
clone_size: NA
v_call: TRBV12-3/TRBV12-4
d_call: NA

cdr3_aa: CASRATQRGEETQYF
cdr3_nt: TGTGCCAGCAGAGCCACCCAGCGGGGGGAAGAGACCCAGTACTTC
j_call: TRBJ2-5
clone_size: NA
v_call: TRBV6-1
d_call: TRBD2

cdr3_aa: CSVHRGLKEQFF
cdr3_nt: TGCAGCGTGCACAGGGGCCTGAAGGAGCAGTTCTTC
j_call: TRBJ2-1
clone_size: few
v_call: TRBV29-1
d_call: TRBD1

cdr3_aa: CASSNRDRVTEAFF
cdr3_nt: TGTGCCAGCAGCAATAGGGACAGGGTCACTGAAGCTTTCTTT
j_call: TRBJ1-1
clone_size: few
v_call: TRBV5-4
d_call: TRBD1

cdr3_aa: CAGVGDTEAFF
cdr3_nt: TGTGCCGGTGTTGGCGACACTGAAGCTTTCTTT
j_call: TRBJ1-1
clone_size: NA
v_call: TRBV7-9
d_call: NA

cdr3_aa: CASSQVLQGRDQPQHF
cdr3_nt: TGTGCCAGCAGCCAAGTGTTACAGGGGAGGGATCAGCCCCAGCATTTT
j_call: TRBJ1-5
clone_size: few
v_call: TRBV4-2
d_call: TRBD1

cdr3_aa: CASSLTAMSTDTQYF
cdr3_nt: TGTGCCAGCAGCTTAACGGCTATGAGCACAGATACGCAGTATTTT
j_call: TRBJ2-3
clone_size: NA
v_call: TRBV11-2
d_call: NA

cdr3_aa: CAIRTGGSYEQYF
cdr3_nt: TGTGCCATCAGAACAGGGGGATCCTACGAGCAGTACTTC
j_call: TRBJ2-7
clone_size: many
v_call: TRBV10-3
d_call: TRBD1

cdr3_aa: CASSSRGGYSPLHF
cdr3_nt: TGTGCCAGCAGCTCTAGAGGGGGTTATTCACCCCTCCACTTT
j_call: TRBJ1-6
clone_size: few
v_call: TRBV12-3/TRBV12-4
d_call: NA

cdr3_aa: CASSLEDRGEQYF
cdr3_nt: TGTGCTAGCAGCTTAGAGGACCGGGGCGAGCAGTACTTC
j_call: TRBJ2-7
clone_size: few
v_call: TRBV7-7
d_call: NA

cdr3_aa: CASSLGGHPSGSGNTIYF
cdr3_nt: TGTGCCAGCAGTTTAGGTGGACACCCAAGCGGCTCTGGAAACACCATATATTTT
j_call: TRBJ1-3
clone_size: NA
v_call: TRBV12-3/TRBV12-4
d_call: NA

cdr3_aa: CASSRSGANTEAFF
cdr3_nt: TGTGCCAGCAGCCGCAGCGGAGCGAACACTGAAGCTTTCTTT
j_call: TRBJ1-1
clone_size: NA
v_call: TRBV3-1
d_call: NA

cdr3_aa: CATSDLDAGGARNEQFF
cdr3_nt: TGTGCCACCAGTGATTTGGACGCGGGAGGTGCTCGCAATGAGCAGTTCTTC
j_call: TRBJ2-1
clone_size: few
v_call: TRBV24-1
d_call: TRBD2

cdr3_aa: CAISEPGTGTDNEQFF
cdr3_nt: TGTGCCATCAGTGAGCCAGGGACTGGGACCGACAATGAGCAGTTCTTC
j_call: TRBJ2-1
clone_size: few
v_call: TRBV10-3
d_call: NA

cdr3_aa: CSAGKQGRGTEAFF
cdr3_nt: TGCAGTGCTGGAAAACAGGGTCGCGGGACTGAAGCTTTCTTT
j_call: TRBJ1-1
clone_size: few
v_call: TRBV20-1
d_call: NA

cdr3_aa: CSAVGAREGGDTQYF
cdr3_nt: TGCAGTGCCGTGGGCGCGCGGGAGGGGGGAGATACGCAGTATTTT
j_call: TRBJ2-3
clone_size: few
v_call: TRBV20-1
d_call: TRBD2

cdr3_aa: CASGRTRNEQFF
cdr3_nt: TGTGCCAGCGGGAGGACCAGGAATGAGCAGTTCTTC
j_call: TRBJ2-1
clone_size: NA
v_call: TRBV11-2
d_call: NA

cdr3_aa: CASSYRRGQTAYEQYF
cdr3_nt: TGTGCCAGCAGTTACCGGCGGGGGCAGACGGCCTACGAGCAGTACTTC
j_call: TRBJ2-7
clone_size: NA
v_call: TRBV6-2/TRBV6-3
d_call: NA

cdr3_aa: CAITNTHRTGAQGYTF
cdr3_nt: TGTGCCATCACCAACACCCATAGGACAGGGGCCCAGGGCTACACCTTC
j_call: TRBJ1-2
clone_size: few
v_call: TRBV10-3
d_call: TRBD1